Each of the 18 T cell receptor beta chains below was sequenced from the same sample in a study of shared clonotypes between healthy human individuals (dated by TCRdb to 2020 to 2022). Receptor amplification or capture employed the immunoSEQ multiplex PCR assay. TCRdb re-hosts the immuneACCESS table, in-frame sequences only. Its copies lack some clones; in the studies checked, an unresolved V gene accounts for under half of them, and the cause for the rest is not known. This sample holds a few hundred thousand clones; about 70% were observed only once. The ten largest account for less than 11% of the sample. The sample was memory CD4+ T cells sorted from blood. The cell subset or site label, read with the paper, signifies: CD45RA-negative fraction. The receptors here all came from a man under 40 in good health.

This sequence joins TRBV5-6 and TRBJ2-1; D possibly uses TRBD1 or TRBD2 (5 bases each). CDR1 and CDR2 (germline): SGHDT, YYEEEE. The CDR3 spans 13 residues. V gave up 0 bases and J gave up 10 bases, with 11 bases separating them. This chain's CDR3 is CASSLEVGREQFF. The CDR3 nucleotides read TGTGCCAGCAGCTTGGAGGTGGGACGAGAGCAGTTCTTC. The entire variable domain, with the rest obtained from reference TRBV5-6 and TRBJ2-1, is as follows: DAGVTQSPTHLIKTRGQQVTLRCSPKSGHDTVSWYQQALGQGPQFIFQYYEEEERQRGNFPDRFSGHQFPNYSSELNVNALLLGDSALYLCASSLEVGREQFFGPGTRLTVL.

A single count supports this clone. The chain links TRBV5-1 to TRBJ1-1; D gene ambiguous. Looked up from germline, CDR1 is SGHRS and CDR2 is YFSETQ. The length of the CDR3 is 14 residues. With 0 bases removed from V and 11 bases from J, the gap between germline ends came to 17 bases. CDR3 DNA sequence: TGCGCCAGCAGCTTGGCCGATGGCGGGGTTGGGGCTTTCTTT. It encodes CASSLADGGVGAFF.

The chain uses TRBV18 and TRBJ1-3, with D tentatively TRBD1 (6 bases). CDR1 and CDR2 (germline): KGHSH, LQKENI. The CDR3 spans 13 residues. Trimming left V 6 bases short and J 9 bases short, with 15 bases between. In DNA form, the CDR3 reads TGTGCCAGCTCTTACGACAGGCGAACCACCATATATTTT. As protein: CASSYDRRTTIYF.

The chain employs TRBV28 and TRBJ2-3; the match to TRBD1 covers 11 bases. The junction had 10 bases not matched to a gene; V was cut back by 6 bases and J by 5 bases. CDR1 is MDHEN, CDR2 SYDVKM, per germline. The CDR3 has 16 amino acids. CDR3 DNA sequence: TGTGCCAGCAGGATCACCGGACAGGGGGCGGGAGATACGCAGTATTTT. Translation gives CASRITGQGAGDTQYF.

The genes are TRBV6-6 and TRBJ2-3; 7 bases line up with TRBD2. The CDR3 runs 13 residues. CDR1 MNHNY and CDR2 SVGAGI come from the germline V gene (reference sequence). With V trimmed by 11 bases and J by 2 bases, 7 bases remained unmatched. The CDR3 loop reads CAGRAGNTDTQYF. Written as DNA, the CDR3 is TGTGCCGGCCGAGCGGGGAACACAGATACGCAGTATTTT.

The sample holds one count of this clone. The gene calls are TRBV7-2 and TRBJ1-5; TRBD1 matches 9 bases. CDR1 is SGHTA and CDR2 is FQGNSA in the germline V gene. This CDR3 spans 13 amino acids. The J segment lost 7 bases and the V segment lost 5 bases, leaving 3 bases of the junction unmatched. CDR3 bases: TGTGCCAGCAGCCGACAGGGGGGACAGCCCCAGCATTTT. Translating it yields CASSRQGGQPQHF.

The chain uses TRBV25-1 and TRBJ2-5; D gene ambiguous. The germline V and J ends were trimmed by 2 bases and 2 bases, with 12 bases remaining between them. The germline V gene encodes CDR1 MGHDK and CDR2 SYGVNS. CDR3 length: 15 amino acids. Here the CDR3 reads CASSERMGIQETQYF. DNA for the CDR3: TGTGCCAGCAGTGAAAGGATGGGCATACAAGAGACCCAGTACTTC.

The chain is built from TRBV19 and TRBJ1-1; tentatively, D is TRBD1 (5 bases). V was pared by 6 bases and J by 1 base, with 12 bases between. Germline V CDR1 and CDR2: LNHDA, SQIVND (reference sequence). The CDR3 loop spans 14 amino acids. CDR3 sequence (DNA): TGTGCCAGTAGACCGGGACGAGGGAACACTGAAGCTTTCTTT. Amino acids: CASRPGRGNTEAFF.

Here the CDR3 reads CASSISLRGYEQYF. The CDR3 region has the DNA TGTGCCAGTAGTATCTCCTTAAGGGGCTACGAGCAGTACTTC. The chain carries TRBV19 and TRBJ2-7; tentatively, D is TRBD1 (5 bases). V lost 3 bases to trimming and J lost 3 bases, with 12 bases between them. Germline lookup yields CDR1 LNHDA and CDR2 SQIVND (reference sequence). The CDR3 runs 14 residues.

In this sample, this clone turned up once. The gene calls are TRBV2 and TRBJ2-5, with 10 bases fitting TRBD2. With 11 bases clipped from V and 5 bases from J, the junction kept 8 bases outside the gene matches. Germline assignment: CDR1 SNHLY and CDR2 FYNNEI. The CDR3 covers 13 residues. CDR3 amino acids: CAGSGRAGETQYF. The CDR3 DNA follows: TGTGCCGGAAGCGGGAGGGCCGGGGAGACCCAGTACTTC.

CDR3 coding DNA: TGTGCCAGCAGTTATCTTCTAGCGGGGGGTTTCTACGAGCAGTACTTC. Translating it yields CASSYLLAGGFYEQYF. V gene TRBV6-5 combines with J gene TRBJ2-7; 11 nucleotides agree with TRBD2. The CDR3 extends over 16 amino acids. J was trimmed by 3 bases and V by 3 bases; bases with no gene match: 7. Germline-derived CDR1 and CDR2 are MNHEY and SVGAGI.

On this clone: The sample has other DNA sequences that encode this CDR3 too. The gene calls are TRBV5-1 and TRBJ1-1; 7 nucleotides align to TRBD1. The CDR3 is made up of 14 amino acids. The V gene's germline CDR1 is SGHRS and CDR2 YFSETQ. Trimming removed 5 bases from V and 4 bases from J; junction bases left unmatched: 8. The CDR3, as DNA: TGCGCCAGCAGTCTTTCAGGGGGGCTCACTGAAGCTTTCTTT. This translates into CASSLSGGLTEAFF.

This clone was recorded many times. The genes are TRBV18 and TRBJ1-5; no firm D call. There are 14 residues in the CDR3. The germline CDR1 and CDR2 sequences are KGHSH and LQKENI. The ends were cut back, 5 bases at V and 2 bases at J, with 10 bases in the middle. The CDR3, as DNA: TGTGCCAGCTCAGCTAAGGTCGGCAATCAGCCCCAGCATTTT. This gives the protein CASSAKVGNQPQHF.

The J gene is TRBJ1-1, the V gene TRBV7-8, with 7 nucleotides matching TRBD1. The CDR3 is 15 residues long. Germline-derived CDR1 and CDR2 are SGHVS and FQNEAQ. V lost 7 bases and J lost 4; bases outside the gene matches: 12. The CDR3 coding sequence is TGTGCCAGCACAATTATTCTTTCAGGGGGCACTGAAGCTTTCTTT. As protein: CASTIILSGGTEAFF.

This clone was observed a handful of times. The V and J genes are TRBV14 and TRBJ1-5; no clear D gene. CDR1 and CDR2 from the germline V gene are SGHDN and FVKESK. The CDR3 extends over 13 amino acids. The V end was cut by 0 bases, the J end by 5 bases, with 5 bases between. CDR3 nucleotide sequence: TGTGCCAGCAGCCAAGACTTTGATCAGCCCCAGCATTTT. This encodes CASSQDFDQPQHF.

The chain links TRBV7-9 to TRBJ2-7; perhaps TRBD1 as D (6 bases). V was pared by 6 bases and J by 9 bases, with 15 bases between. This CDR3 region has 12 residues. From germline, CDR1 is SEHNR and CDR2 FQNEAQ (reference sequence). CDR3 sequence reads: CASSFTYRAQYF. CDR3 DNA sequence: TGTGCCAGCAGTTTCACCTACAGGGCGCAGTACTTC.

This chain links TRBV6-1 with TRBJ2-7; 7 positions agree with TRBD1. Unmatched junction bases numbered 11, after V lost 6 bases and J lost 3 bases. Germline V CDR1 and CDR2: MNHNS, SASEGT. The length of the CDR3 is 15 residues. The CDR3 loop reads CASRDRVDLGYEQYF. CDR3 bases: TGTGCCAGCAGAGACAGGGTAGACCTAGGCTACGAGCAGTACTTC.

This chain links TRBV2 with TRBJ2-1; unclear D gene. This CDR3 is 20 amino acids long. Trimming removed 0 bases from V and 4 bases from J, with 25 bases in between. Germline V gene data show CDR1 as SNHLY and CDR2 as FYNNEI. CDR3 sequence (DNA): TGTGCCAGCAGTGAAGCGCTTGGCCTACATTTAAACCCCAGATACAATGAGCAGTTCTTC. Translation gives CASSEALGLHLNPRYNEQFF.